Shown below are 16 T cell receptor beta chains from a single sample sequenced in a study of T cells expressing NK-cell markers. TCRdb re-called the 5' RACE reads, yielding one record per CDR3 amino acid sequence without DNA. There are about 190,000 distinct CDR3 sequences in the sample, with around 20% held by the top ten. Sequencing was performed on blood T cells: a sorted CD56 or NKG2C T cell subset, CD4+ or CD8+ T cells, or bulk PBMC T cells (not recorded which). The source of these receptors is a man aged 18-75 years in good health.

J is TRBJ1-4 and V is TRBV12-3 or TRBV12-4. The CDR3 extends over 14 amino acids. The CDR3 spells CASSLGHRNEKLFF.

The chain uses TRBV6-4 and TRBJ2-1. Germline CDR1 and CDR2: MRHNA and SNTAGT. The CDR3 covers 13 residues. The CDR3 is CASSDGRDNEQFF.

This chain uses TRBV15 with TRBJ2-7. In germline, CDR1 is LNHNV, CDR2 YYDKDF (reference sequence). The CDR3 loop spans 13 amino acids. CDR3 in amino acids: CATSSGFGYEQYF.

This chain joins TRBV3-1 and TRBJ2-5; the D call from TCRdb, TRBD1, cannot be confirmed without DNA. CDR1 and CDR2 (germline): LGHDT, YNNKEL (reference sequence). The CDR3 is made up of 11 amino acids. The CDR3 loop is CASSRGETQYF.

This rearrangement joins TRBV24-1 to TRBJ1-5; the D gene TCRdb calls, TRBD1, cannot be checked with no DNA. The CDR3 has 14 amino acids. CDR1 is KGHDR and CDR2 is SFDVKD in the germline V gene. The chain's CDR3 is CAAGGQGTGQPQHF.

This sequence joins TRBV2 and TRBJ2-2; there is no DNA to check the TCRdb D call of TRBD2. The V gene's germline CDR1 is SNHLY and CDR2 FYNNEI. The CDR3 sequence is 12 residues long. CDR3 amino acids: CASVEGTGELFF. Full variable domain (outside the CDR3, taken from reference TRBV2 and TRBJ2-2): EPEVTQTPSHQVTQMGQEVILRCVPISNHLYFYWYRQILGQKVEFLVSFYNNEISEKSEIFDDQFSVERPDGSNFTLKIRSTKLEDSAMYFCASVEGTGELFFGEGSRLTVL.

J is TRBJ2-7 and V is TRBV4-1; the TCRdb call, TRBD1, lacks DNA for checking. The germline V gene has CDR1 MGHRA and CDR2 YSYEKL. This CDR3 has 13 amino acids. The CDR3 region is CASSRTGESEQYF.

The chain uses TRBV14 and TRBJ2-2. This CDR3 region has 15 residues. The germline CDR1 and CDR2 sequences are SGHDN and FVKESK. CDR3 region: CASSQYVGANGELFF.

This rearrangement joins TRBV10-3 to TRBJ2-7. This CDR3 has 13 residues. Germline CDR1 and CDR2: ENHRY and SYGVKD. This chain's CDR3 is CAIRAPDGDEQYF.

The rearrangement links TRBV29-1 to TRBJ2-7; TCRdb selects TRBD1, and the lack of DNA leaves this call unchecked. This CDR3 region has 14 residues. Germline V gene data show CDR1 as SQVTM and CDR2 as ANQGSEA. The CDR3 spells CSVSTGIFSYEQYF.

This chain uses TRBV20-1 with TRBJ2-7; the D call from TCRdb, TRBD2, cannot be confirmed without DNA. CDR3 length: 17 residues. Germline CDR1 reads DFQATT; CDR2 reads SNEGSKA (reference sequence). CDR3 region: CSASAGTSREVPYEQYF.

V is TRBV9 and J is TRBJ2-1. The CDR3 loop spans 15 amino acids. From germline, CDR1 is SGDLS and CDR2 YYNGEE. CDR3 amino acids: CASSVGTASYNEQFF.

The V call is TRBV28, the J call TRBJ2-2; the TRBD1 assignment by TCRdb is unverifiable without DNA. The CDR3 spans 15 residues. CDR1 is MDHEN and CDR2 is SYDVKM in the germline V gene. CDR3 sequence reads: CASSRGQKITGELFF.

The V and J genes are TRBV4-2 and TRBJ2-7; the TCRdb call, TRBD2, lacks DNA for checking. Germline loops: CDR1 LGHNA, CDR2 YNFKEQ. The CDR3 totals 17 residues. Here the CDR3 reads CASSQDFLRGGSYEQYF.

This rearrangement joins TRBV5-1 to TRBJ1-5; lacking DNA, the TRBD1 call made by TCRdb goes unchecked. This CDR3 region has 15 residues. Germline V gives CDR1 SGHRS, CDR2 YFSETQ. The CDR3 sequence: CASSWVGGQNQPQHF.

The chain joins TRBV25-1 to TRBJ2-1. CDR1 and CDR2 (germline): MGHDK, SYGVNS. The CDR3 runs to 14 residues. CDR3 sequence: CASSPLAGVNEQFF.